The T cell receptor (beta chain) described here comes from a study of CD8+ T cells in alopecia areata. The CDR3 sequence is 13 residues long. Trimming left V 4 bases short and J 5 bases short, with 12 bases between. Germline V gene lookup returns CDR1 SQVTM and CDR2 ANQGSEA. It was cDNA, reverse transcribed from extracted RNA, that served as the sequencing template. Some clones are missing from TCRdb's copy, which holds only in-frame ones; the method was immunoSEQ multiplex PCR. The table has under 150,000 clones, about 51% seen once. The chain uses TRBV29-1 and TRBJ2-1; D uncertain. What was sequenced was NKG2D-low CD8+ T cells sorted from blood. This receptor was obtained from a human donor with alopecia areata. The DNA for the CDR3 is TGCAGCGTTGGGGGTACTCCCCACAATGAGCAGTTCTTC. Translated, it gives CSVGGTPHNEQFF.